This T cell receptor (beta chain) emerged from a study of Graves' ophthalmopathy and Graves' hyperthyroidism. The CDR3 totals 14 residues. Trimming took off 7 bases at V and 3 bases at J, with 11 bases between the two ends. Germline CDR1 is SGDLS and CDR2 is YYNGEE. As the template, RNA transcripts were used to amplify TCR beta CDR3 regions. After a first-round RT-PCR with HTBI primers, a second-round multiplex PCR was run. MiXCR was run by TCRdb on the multiplex PCR reads, yielding one entry per CDR3 protein. This table has 650,000 to 900,000 distinct CDR3 sequences, roughly 40% appearing once. A duration under 3 months, NOSPECS ≥4, CAS ≥3 and moderate-to-severe activity characterized the donors with ophthalmopathy. Uncontrolled infections, pregnancy, lactation or other autoimmune diseases led to patient exclusion.

This TCR was recovered from an adult man with Graves' ophthalmopathy. The chain joins TRBV9 to TRBJ1-6, with a tentative D call TRBD1 (5 bases). The sample was peripheral blood. Here the CDR3 DNA reads TGTGCCAGCGTTGCCCAGGGCTATAATTCACCCCTCCACTTT. The encoded protein is CASVAQGYNSPLHF.